The sequence of this TCR beta chain was determined in a study of neurological immune-mediated disorders. Study observations and caveats: Falling below healthy controls, multiple sclerosis showed the least TCR clonal expansion, while HTLV-1-associated myelopathy showed the most.

One entry per CDR3 protein, called by TCRdb with MiXCR from the 5' RACE reads. The sample contains 55,000 to 75,000 distinct CDR3 sequences, 2% to 2.5% of which appear only once. This clonotype came up many times. The antigen remains unidentified. The source is a man aged 45-65 years with multiple sclerosis. The specimen was PBMCs.

The CDR3 region has the DNA TGTGCCAGCAGCTTAGACGGGAGAAGTGAGCAGTTCTTC. Its translation: CASSLDGRSEQFF. This chain joins TRBV7-9 and TRBJ2-1; TRBD2 is a possible D gene (6 bases). CDR3 length equals 13 residues. Germline CDR1 SEHNR, CDR2 FQNEAQ (reference sequence). Trimming shortened V by 1 base and J by 9 bases, and 10 bases separated the two germline ends.